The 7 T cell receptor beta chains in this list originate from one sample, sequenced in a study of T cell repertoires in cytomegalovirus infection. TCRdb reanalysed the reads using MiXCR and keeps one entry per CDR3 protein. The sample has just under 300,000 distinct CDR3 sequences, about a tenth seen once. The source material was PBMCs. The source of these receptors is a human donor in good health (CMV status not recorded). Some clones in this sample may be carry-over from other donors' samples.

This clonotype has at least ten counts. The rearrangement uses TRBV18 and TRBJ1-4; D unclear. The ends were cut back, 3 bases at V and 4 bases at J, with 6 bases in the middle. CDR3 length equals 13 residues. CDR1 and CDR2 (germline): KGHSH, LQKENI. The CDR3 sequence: CASSPDLNEKLFF. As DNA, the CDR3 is TGTGCCAGCTCACCGGATCTTAATGAAAAACTGTTTTTT.

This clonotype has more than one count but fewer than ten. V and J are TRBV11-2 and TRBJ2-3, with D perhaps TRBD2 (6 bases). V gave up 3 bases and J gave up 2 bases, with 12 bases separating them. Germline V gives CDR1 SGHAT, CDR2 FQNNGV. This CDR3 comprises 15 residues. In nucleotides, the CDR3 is TGTGCCAGCAGCTTTGTAACTAGCTTCACAGATACGCAGTATTTT. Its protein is CASSFVTSFTDTQYF.

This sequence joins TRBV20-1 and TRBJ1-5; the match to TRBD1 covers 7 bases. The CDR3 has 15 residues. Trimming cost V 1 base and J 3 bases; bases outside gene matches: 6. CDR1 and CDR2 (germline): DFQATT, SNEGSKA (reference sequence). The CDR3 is CSARAGTAFNQPQHF. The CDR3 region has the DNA TGCAGTGCTAGAGCCGGGACAGCTTTCAATCAGCCCCAGCATTTT.

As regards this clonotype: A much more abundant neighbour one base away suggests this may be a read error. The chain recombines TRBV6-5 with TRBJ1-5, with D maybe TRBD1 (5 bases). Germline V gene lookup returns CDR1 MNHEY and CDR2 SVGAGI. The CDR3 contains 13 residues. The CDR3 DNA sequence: TGTGCCAACAGTGTTTCACAGGCTCAGCCCCAGCATTTT. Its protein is CANSVSQAQPQHF.

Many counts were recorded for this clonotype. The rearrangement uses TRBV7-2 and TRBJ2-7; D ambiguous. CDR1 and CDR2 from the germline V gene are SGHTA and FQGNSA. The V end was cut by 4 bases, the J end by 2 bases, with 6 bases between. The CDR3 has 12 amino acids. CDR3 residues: CASSSTTYEQYF. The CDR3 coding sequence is TGTGCCAGCAGCTCGACGACCTACGAGCAGTACTTC.

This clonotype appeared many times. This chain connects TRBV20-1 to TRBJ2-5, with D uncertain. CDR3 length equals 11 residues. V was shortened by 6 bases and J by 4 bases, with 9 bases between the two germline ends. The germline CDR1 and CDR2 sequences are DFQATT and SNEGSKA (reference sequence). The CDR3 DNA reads TGCAGTGCCTCAATTGGAGAGACCCAGTACTTC. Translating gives CSASIGETQYF.

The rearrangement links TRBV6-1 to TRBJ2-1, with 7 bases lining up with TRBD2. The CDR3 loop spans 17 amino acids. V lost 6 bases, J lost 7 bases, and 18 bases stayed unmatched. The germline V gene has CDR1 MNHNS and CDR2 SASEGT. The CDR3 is CASRADPGTGGLNEQFF. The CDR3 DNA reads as TGTGCCAGCAGGGCTGACCCAGGGACGGGGGGATTGAATGAGCAGTTCTTC.